The 4 T cell receptor beta chains below come from one sample, sequenced in a study of T-cell reconstitution after alpha-beta-depleted transplantation in children. During its preparation, the TCRbeta library received unique molecular identifiers. TCRdb re-called the PCR reads through MiXCR, storing one row per CDR3 protein. Of some 530,000 distinct CDR3 sequences in the sample, 9.5% to 15% were seen once. Material: PBMCs from the stem cell graft donor, obtained from the stem cell graft. All receptors come from a human donor who donated a stem cell graft to a child with combined immunodeficiency.

The chain uses TRBV6-2 or TRBV6-3 and TRBJ1-1; D is unclear. The germline CDR1 and CDR2 sequences are MNHEY and SVGEGT. This CDR3 spans 13 amino acids. Trimming took off 2 bases at V and 8 bases at J, with 12 bases between the two ends. CDR3 in DNA: TGTGCCAGCAGTTACGACGTGGGTACAGAAGCTTTCTTT. Protein product: CASSYDVGTEAFF.

V and J are TRBV7-2 and TRBJ2-7; 7 bases are a match to TRBD2. The CDR3 contains 15 residues. V shed 1 base, J shed 7 bases, and the junction held 10 bases outside the gene matches. CDR1 and CDR2 (germline): SGHTA, FQGNSA. The CDR3 bases are TGTGCCAGCAGCTTAGTCGGGGGAGACGGGGGGGAGCAGTACTTC. As protein: CASSLVGGDGGEQYF.

This clonotype occurred a few times. This chain connects TRBV6-2 or TRBV6-3 to TRBJ2-5; the D gene is possibly TRBD2 (5 bases). This CDR3 has 18 amino acids. Germline CDR1 MNHEY, CDR2 SVGEGT. The ends were cut back, 5 bases at V and 2 bases at J, with 24 bases in the middle. CDR3 bases: TGTGCCAGCAGTCGCCCCATCGTCAGCGGCGGGCTACAAGAGACCCAGTACTTC. Translated, it gives CASSRPIVSGGLQETQYF.

This sequence joins TRBV24-1 and TRBJ2-5, with D tentatively TRBD1 or TRBD2 (5 bases each). CDR1 is KGHDR and CDR2 is SFDVKD in the germline V gene. With 0 bases removed from V and 5 bases from J, the gap between germline ends came to 12 bases. CDR3 length equals 15 residues. The CDR3, as DNA: TGTGCCACCAGTGATTTGCTTGGGACCGCCGAGACCCAGTACTTC. This encodes CATSDLLGTAETQYF.